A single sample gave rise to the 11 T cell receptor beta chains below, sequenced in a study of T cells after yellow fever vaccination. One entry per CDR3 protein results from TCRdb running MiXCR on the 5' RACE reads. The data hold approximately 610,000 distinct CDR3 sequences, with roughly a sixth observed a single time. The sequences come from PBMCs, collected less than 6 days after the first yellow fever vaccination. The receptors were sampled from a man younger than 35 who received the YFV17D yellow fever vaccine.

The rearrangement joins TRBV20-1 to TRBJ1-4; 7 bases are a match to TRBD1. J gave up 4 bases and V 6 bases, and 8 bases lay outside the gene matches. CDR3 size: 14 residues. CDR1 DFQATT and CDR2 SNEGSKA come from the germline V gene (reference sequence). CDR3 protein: CSAMKTGFNEKLFF. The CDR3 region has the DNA TGCAGTGCCATGAAGACAGGGTTTAATGAAAAACTGTTTTTT.

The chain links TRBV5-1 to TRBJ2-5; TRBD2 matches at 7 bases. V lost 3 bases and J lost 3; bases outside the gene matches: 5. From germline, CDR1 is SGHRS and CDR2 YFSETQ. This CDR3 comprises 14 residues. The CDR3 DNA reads TGCGCCAGCAGCTCAGACAGCGGGGAAGAGACCCAGTACTTC. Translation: CASSSDSGEETQYF.

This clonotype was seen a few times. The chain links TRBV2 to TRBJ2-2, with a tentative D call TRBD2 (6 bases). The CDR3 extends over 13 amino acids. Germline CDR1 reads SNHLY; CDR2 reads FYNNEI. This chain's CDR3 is CAAVVRGSGELFF. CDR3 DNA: TGTGCGGCAGTCGTCCGGGGGTCCGGGGAGCTGTTTTTT.

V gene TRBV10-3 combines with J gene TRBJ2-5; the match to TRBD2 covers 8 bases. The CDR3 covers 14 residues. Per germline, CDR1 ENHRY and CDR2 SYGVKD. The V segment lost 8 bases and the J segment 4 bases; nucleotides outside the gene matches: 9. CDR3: CAIWGGGPGETQYF. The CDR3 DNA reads TGTGCCATCTGGGGCGGGGGGCCTGGAGAGACCCAGTACTTC.

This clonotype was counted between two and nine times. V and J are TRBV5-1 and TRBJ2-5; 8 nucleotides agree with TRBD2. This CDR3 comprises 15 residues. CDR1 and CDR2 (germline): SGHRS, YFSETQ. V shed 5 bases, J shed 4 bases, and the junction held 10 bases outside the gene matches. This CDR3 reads CASREAGAMGETQYF. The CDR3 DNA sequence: TGCGCCAGCAGGGAAGCGGGGGCCATGGGAGAGACCCAGTACTTC.

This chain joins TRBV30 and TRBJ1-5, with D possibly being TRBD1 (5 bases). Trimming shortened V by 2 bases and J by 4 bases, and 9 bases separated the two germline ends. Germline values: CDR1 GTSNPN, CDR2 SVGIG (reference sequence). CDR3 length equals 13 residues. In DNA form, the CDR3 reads TGTGCCTGGAGTCAACAGGTTAATCAGCCCCAGCATTTT. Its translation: CAWSQQVNQPQHF.

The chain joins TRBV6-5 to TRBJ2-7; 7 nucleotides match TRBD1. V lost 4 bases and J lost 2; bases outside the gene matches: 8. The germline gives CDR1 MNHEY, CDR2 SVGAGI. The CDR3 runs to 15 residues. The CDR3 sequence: CASSSFHRGTYEQYV. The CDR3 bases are TGTGCCAGCAGTTCATTCCACAGGGGTACCTACGAGCAGTACGTC.

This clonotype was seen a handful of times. The CDR3 DNA reads as TGTGCTAGTGGTTTGGATTGGACAGGGCTGTGGCAGCCCCAGCATTTT. It encodes CASGLDWTGLWQPQHF. The V and J genes are TRBV12-5 and TRBJ1-5; 8 bases are shared with TRBD1. Per the germline V gene, CDR1 is LGHNT and CDR2 is FRNRAP. The CDR3 is made up of 16 amino acids. Trimming cost V 1 base and J 7 bases; bases outside gene matches: 9.

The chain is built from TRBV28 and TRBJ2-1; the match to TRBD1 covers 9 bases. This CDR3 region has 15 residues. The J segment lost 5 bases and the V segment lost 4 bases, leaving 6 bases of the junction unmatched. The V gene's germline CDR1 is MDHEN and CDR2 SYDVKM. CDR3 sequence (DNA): TGTGCCAGCAGTTACTCCGGGACAGGGAACAATGAGCAGTTCTTC. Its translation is CASSYSGTGNNEQFF.

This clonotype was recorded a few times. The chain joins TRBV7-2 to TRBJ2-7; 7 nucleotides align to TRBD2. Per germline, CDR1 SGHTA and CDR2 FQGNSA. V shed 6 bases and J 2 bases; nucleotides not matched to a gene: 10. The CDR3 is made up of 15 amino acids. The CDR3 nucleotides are TGTGCCAGCAGTTTGAAAAGCGGGGCTGCCTACGAGCAGTACTTC. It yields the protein CASSLKSGAAYEQYF. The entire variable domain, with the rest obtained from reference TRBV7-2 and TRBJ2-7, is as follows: GAGVSQSPSNKVTEKGKDVELRCDPISGHTALYWYRQSLGQGLEFLIYFQGNSAPDKSGLPSDRFSAERTGGSVSTLTIQRTQQEDSAVYLCASSLKSGAAYEQYFGPGTRLTVT.

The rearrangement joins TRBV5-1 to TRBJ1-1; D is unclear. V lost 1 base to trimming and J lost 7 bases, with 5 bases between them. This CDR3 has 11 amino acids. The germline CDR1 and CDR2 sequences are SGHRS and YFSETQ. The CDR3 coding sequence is TGCGCCAGCAGCTTGACAAGTGAAGCTTTCTTT. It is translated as CASSLTSEAFF.